Described below is a single T cell receptor (beta chain) sequence and its context. There is no known antigen for this receptor. Within one base of it there is no much larger clone, and no base qualities were kept. Inclusive of the bounding cysteine and phenylalanine, the CDR3 is 16 residues long. Of all the DNA, just the CDR3 is kept, 48 bases in frame from base 1. V gives up 3 bases and J gives up 4 bases, and the segment between their germline ends measures 18 bases. The germline V gene sets CDR1 to SGHAT and CDR2 to FQNNGV. This record belongs to a study of Graves' ophthalmopathy and Graves' hyperthyroidism (dated by TCRdb to the late 2010s). With regard to the full study: Peripheral blood was collected at initial diagnosis, prior to any treatment. The study used signatures of the TCR beta repertoire to tell Graves' ophthalmopathy apart from Graves' hyperthyroidism and to predict which patients would progress to ophthalmopathy. In total, over 130 blood samples were TCR-sequenced: some 43 ophthalmopathy, 80 or so hyperthyroidism and 17 hyperthyroidism-to-ophthalmopathy patients. To explore V-J signatures that separate ophthalmopathy from hyperthyroidism, a discovery set of around 97 patients was enrolled, consisting of about 45 with ophthalmopathy and some 56 with stable hyperthyroidism. An independent validation cohort comprised some 19 hyperthyroidism patients and 17 patients who later progressed from hyperthyroidism to ophthalmopathy. In about six hyperthyroidism patients, the T-cell repertoires found in thyroid tissue were compared with those found in blood. Following sample collection, hyperthyroidism patients were given methimazole at a starting dose of 30 mg daily, and ophthalmopathy patients were given high-dose intravenous methylprednisolone. The approximately 97 discovery patients were randomly divided into training and test sets at a 7:3 ratio.

Study-wide findings and limitations: The 13-signature model separated ophthalmopathy from stable hyperthyroidism with approximately 90% sensitivity and 81.08% specificity in cross-validation, and 80%/75% in the test set. Most of the expanded thyroid clonotypes with a frequency above 0.001 were also detected in blood, and it was suggested that the thyroid immune response may be reflected by blood repertoires. Sample size was not predetermined statistically, and investigators were not blinded to group allocation. In validation, the model predicted ophthalmopathy progression with 55% to 71% sensitivity and about 77% specificity; 12 predicted patients were CT-confirmed with GO in a median of 6.5 months.

Patients with ophthalmopathy had moderately to severely active disease, with a Clinical Activity Score of 3 or more, a NOSPECS grade of 4 or more, and a disease duration of less than 3 months. Patients with other autoimmune diseases, uncontrolled infections, pregnancy or lactation were excluded from the study. Clinical symptoms, serum thyroxine, TRAb, thyroid ultrasound and orbital computed tomography formed the basis of the diagnosis. PBMCs were isolated from 10 ml of fresh peripheral blood by Ficoll-Paque density gradient centrifugation. Total RNA was extracted using Trizol reagent, and RNA quality was checked on an Agilent 2100 Bioanalyzer. For repertoire sequencing, the TCR beta CDR3 regions were amplified from RNA transcripts. The first round was an RT-PCR using HTBI primers with the Qiagen OneStep RT-PCR kit, and this first round was followed by a second-round multiplex PCR, then size selection and purification. The libraries underwent paired-end sequencing with 100 bp reads on an Illumina HiSeq2000. On the authors' methods: SOAPnuke was used to process the reads, removing any read that contained adapters or uncalled bases, had a mean Phred below 15, or lacked an exact match to the constant primer or identifier. High-quality paired reads were merged with COPE v1.2.5. Each unique nucleotide sequence was treated as a clonotype, and MiTCR v1.1 was used to align the clonotypes to the IMGT TRB V, D and J references. Analysis was restricted to V-J combinations with a frequency above 0.0001, which covered about 99% of repertoires. For each V-J combination, a TCR clonal expansion and chaos score was defined as the ratio of F50 clonal expansion to chaos observed in the TCRdist matrix. Features were reduced by Welch's t-statistics and random forest to approximately 13 V-J combinations, which fed a naive Bayes classifier. The similarity between thyroid and blood repertoires was quantified using the Morisita-Horn index. TCRdb reprocessed the public reads (quality trimming at Q25 with fastp, clone calling with MiXCR) and kept in-frame beta chains. Rows are unified per CDR3 protein, each entry keeping the most common DNA and genes. These V and J calls derive from TCRdb rather than the authors' analysis. This sample holds some 150,000 distinct CDR3 sequences; under 45% were observed only once. The ten largest clones capture 8% to 10% of the sample.

The source material was peripheral blood. The rearranged segments are TRBV11-2 and TRBJ1-1; a tentative D call is TRBD1 (6 bases match). The source is a young man with Graves' ophthalmopathy. Donor details come from another sample of the same person, matched by shared clones. The CDR3 region has the sequence CASSFSWGRGATEAFF. The nucleotide sequence is given as TGTGCCAGCAGCTTCTCCTGGGGCAGGGGTGCCACTGAAGCTTTCTTT.